These T cell receptor beta chains were read from a single sample in a study of control samples from healthy donors and cancer patients. This table comes from immunoSEQ multiplex PCR, and its TCRdb copy is limited to in-frame clones, with some not included. The sample lists tens of thousands of clones; around nine tenths were seen once. The sequencing input was PBMCs. The source is a woman between 40 and 50 years old with lung cancer. The CDR3 runs from the conserved cysteine through the conserved F or W. Each record gives: clone size, V gene, J gene, D gene, CDR3 protein, CDR3 DNA. D genes are given only for firm matches. Some rows have no size entry. The others give once, few or many, or a class for an expanded clone.

size: -
V: TRBV5-1
J: TRBJ1-1
D: -
CDR3: CASSRGGTEAFF
DNA: TGCGCCAGCAGCCGGGGGGGCACTGAAGCTTTCTTT

size: -
V: TRBV13
J: TRBJ2-7
D: -
CDR3: CASSSAGTDETYEQYF
DNA: TGTGCCAGCAGCTCGGCCGGGACCGACGAGACCTACGAGCAGTACTTC

size: -
V: TRBV28
J: TRBJ1-2
D: -
CDR3: CAGSRVGNYGYTF
DNA: TGTGCCGGTTCACGGGTGGGTAACTATGGCTACACCTTC

size: -
V: TRBV10-3
J: TRBJ2-2
D: -
CDR3: CAISKEVGAGGELFF
DNA: TGTGCCATCAGTAAAGAAGTAGGGGCCGGCGGGGAGCTGTTTTTT

size: -
V: TRBV4-1
J: TRBJ1-3
D: -
CDR3: CASSPGRITSGNTIYF
DNA: TGCGCCAGCAGTCCCGGGCGGATCACCTCTGGAAACACCATATATTTT

size: -
V: TRBV2
J: TRBJ1-1
D: -
CDR3: CASSGDMAEAFF
DNA: TGTGCCAGCAGTGGGGACATGGCTGAAGCTTTCTTT

size: few
V: TRBV7-9
J: TRBJ2-7
D: -
CDR3: CASSLVAYEQYF
DNA: TGTGCCAGCAGCTTAGTAGCCTACGAGCAGTACTTC

size: -
V: TRBV18
J: TRBJ1-2
D: -
CDR3: CASSPGVSARRYGYTF
DNA: TGTGCCAGCTCACCAGGGGTTTCCGCCAGACGATATGGCTACACCTTC

size: -
V: TRBV4-2
J: TRBJ2-7
D: TRBD1
CDR3: CASSLTRDREYEQYF
DNA: TGTGCCAGCAGCCTAACCCGGGACAGGGAGTACGAGCAGTACTTC

size: -
V: TRBV7-2
J: TRBJ1-1
D: -
CDR3: CASSPLFRNTEAFF
DNA: TGTGCCAGCAGCCCCCTATTCAGGAACACTGAAGCTTTCTTT

size: once
V: TRBV25-1
J: TRBJ2-7
D: -
CDR3: CASSGRSATASNEQYF
DNA: TGTGCCAGCAGTGGCCGTTCGGCAACTGCTTCGAACGAGCAGTACTTC

size: -
V: TRBV7-9
J: TRBJ2-3
D: -
CDR3: CASSRSGNTDTQYF
DNA: TGTGCCAGCAGCCGAAGTGGGAACACAGATACGCAGTATTTT

size: -
V: TRBV30
J: TRBJ1-2
D: TRBD1
CDR3: CAWDRGTNYGYTF
DNA: TGTGCCTGGGACAGGGGAACTAACTATGGCTACACCTTC

size: -
V: TRBV18
J: TRBJ2-5
D: TRBD2
CDR3: CASSPRFPAGIETQYF
DNA: TGTGCCAGCTCACCACGGTTTCCAGCGGGGATAGAGACCCAGTACTTC

size: -
V: TRBV6-1
J: TRBJ1-5
D: -
CDR3: CASSERGYRRDF
DNA: TGTGCCAGCAGTGAACGGGGCTACAGGAGGGATTTT

size: -
V: TRBV16
J: TRBJ2-1
D: -
CDR3: CASSQSGDSYNEQFF
DNA: TGTGCCAGCAGCCAATCTGGGGACTCCTACAATGAGCAGTTCTTC

size: -
V: TRBV6-5
J: TRBJ1-5
D: -
CDR3: CASSYGGQPQHF
DNA: TGTGCCAGCAGCTATGGGGGTCAGCCCCAGCATTTT

size: -
V: TRBV10-2
J: TRBJ1-6
D: -
CDR3: CASSEPKGVITDNSPLHF
DNA: TGCGCCAGCAGTGAGCCGAAAGGGGTCATCACGGATAATTCACCCCTCCACTTT

size: -
V: TRBV2
J: TRBJ1-2
D: TRBD1
CDR3: CASINGSPGQGLRKGTF
DNA: TGTGCCAGCATTAACGGGAGCCCGGGACAGGGACTTAGAAAAGGCACCTTC

size: -
V: TRBV7-2
J: TRBJ1-1
D: -
CDR3: CASSGGPNTEAFF
DNA: TGTGCCAGCAGCGGGGGGCCGAACACTGAAGCTTTCTTT

size: -
V: TRBV3-1/TRBV3-2
J: TRBJ1-1
D: TRBD1
CDR3: CASSQEDRGPTEAFF
DNA: TGTGCCAGCAGCCAGGAAGACAGGGGTCCGACTGAAGCTTTCTTT

size: -
V: TRBV5-1
J: TRBJ1-4
D: -
CDR3: CASSLEGTYNEKLFF
DNA: TGCGCCAGCAGCTTGGAAGGGACTTATAATGAAAAACTGTTTTTT

size: -
V: TRBV29-1
J: TRBJ2-5
D: -
CDR3: CSVEDSNGQTHNF
DNA: TGCAGCGTTGAAGATTCTAACGGGCAGACTCACAACTTC

size: -
V: TRBV4-2
J: TRBJ1-1
D: -
CDR3: CASSLGERTEAFF
DNA: TGTGCCAGCAGCTTGGGGGAGAGGACTGAAGCTTTCTTT

size: -
V: TRBV7-2
J: TRBJ1-1
D: TRBD1
CDR3: CASSPGTANTEAFF
DNA: TGTGCCAGCAGCCCGGGGACAGCCAACACTGAAGCTTTCTTT

size: few
V: TRBV4-1
J: TRBJ1-2
D: TRBD1
CDR3: CASSQTGEANYGYTF
DNA: TGCGCCAGCAGTCAAACAGGGGAAGCTAACTATGGCTACACCTTC

size: once
V: TRBV7-6
J: TRBJ1-1
D: -
CDR3: CASSLGGGNTEAFF
DNA: TGTGCCAGCAGCTTAGGTGGGGGTAACACTGAAGCTTTCTTT

size: -
V: TRBV2
J: TRBJ1-1
D: -
CDR3: CASTVQTLNTEAFF
DNA: TGTGCCAGCACGGTACAGACGCTGAACACTGAAGCTTTCTTT

size: -
V: TRBV4-1
J: TRBJ1-6
D: -
CDR3: CASSRHGPGNSPLHF
DNA: TGCGCCAGCAGCCGACACGGACCGGGGAATTCACCCCTCCACTTT

size: -
V: TRBV4-2
J: TRBJ2-6
D: TRBD1
CDR3: CASSQDYRSGQGFSGANVLTF
DNA: TGTGCCAGCAGCCAAGACTACCGCTCGGGACAGGGGTTCTCTGGGGCCAACGTCCTGACTTTC

size: -
V: TRBV16
J: TRBJ2-1
D: -
CDR3: CASSQFPFREQFF
DNA: TGTGCCAGCAGCCAATTCCCGTTCAGGGAGCAGTTCTTC

size: -
V: TRBV24-1
J: TRBJ2-1
D: TRBD2
CDR3: CATSDDSASGGAREQFF
DNA: TGTGCCACCAGTGACGACTCGGCTAGCGGGGGGGCGCGGGAGCAGTTCTTC

size: -
V: TRBV5-5
J: TRBJ1-2
D: TRBD1
CDR3: CASSPTLTGFVTNYGYTF
DNA: TGTGCCAGCAGCCCTACGCTGACAGGGTTTGTAACTAACTATGGCTACACCTTC

size: once
V: TRBV12-3/TRBV12-4
J: TRBJ1-2
D: -
CDR3: CASSSDSLYGYTF
DNA: TGTGCCAGCAGCTCAGACAGCCTCTATGGCTACACCTTC

size: -
V: TRBV28
J: TRBJ2-7
D: -
CDR3: CASSPPGRTALPYEQYF
DNA: TGTGCCAGCAGTCCTCCGGGCCGGACAGCCCTCCCCTACGAGCAGTACTTC

size: -
V: TRBV25-1
J: TRBJ2-7
D: TRBD1
CDR3: CASSELDRELLEQYF
DNA: TGTGCCAGCAGTGAATTGGACAGGGAATTGCTCGAGCAGTACTTC

size: -
V: TRBV19
J: TRBJ1-1
D: -
CDR3: CASSIVNTEAFF
DNA: TGTGCCAGTAGTATCGTCAACACTGAAGCTTTCTTT

size: -
V: TRBV30
J: TRBJ2-7
D: -
CDR3: CAWSFLLGAYEQYF
DNA: TGTGCCTGGAGTTTTCTGCTCGGTGCCTACGAGCAGTACTTC

size: once
V: TRBV10-3
J: TRBJ1-6
D: -
CDR3: CAIKGVTVSSPLHF
DNA: TGTGCCATCAAAGGGGTGACAGTAAGTTCACCCCTCCACTTT

size: -
V: TRBV11-3
J: TRBJ2-5
D: TRBD2
CDR3: CASSLGLAGGLTETQYF
DNA: TGTGCCAGCAGCCTGGGTTTAGCGGGGGGACTAACTGAGACCCAGTACTTC

size: once
V: TRBV7-3
J: TRBJ2-1
D: TRBD2
CDR3: CASSPSGGGNEQFF
DNA: TGTGCCAGCAGCCCCAGCGGGGGGGGCAATGAGCAGTTCTTC

size: -
V: TRBV9
J: TRBJ2-3
D: TRBD2
CDR3: CASSVVASGGTDTQYF
DNA: TGTGCCAGCAGCGTAGTGGCTAGCGGGGGGACAGATACGCAGTATTTT

size: -
V: TRBV30
J: TRBJ2-1
D: -
CDR3: CASLRQGSYNEQFF
DNA: TGTGCCTCGCTTCGCCAGGGGTCCTACAATGAGCAGTTCTTC

size: few
V: TRBV5-1
J: TRBJ2-5
D: TRBD2
CDR3: CASSLGLAGKTQYF
DNA: TGCGCCAGCAGCTTGGGTCTAGCGGGCAAGACCCAGTACTTC

size: few
V: TRBV5-4
J: TRBJ1-5
D: TRBD1
CDR3: CASSSSGDRQPQHF
DNA: TGTGCCAGCAGCTCTTCAGGGGACAGACAGCCCCAGCATTTT

size: -
V: TRBV6-5
J: TRBJ1-6
D: -
CDR3: CASGRDGVNSPLHF
DNA: TGTGCCAGCGGCCGGGACGGTGTAAATTCACCCCTCCACTTT

size: -
V: TRBV7-9
J: TRBJ2-7
D: -
CDR3: CASSPMGAAIYEQYF
DNA: TGTGCCAGCAGCCCGATGGGAGCTGCAATCTACGAGCAGTACTTC

size: -
V: TRBV7-9
J: TRBJ2-7
D: TRBD2
CDR3: CASSPVLSGTYEQYF
DNA: TGTGCCAGCAGCCCTGTTCTGAGCGGGACCTACGAGCAGTACTTC

size: once
V: TRBV11-2
J: TRBJ2-2
D: TRBD1
CDR3: CASSPTGTANTGELFF
DNA: TGTGCCAGCAGCCCGACCGGGACAGCGAACACCGGGGAGCTGTTTTTT

size: -
V: TRBV19
J: TRBJ2-3
D: -
CDR3: CASSTGTRRDTQYF
DNA: TGTGCCAGTAGTACAGGGACCAGGAGAGATACGCAGTATTTT

size: -
V: TRBV19
J: TRBJ2-1
D: -
CDR3: CASSIVPSGAGYNEQFF
DNA: TGTGCCAGTAGTATAGTTCCGTCGGGGGCAGGATACAATGAGCAGTTCTTC

size: -
V: TRBV28
J: TRBJ2-1
D: TRBD2
CDR3: CASVWTGGSYNEQFF
DNA: TGTGCCAGCGTCTGGACCGGGGGGTCTTACAATGAGCAGTTCTTC

size: -
V: TRBV3-1/TRBV3-2
J: TRBJ1-2
D: -
CDR3: CASSQASNSPGYTF
DNA: TGTGCCAGCAGCCAAGCCTCTAACAGTCCTGGCTACACCTTC

size: -
V: TRBV5-6
J: TRBJ2-7
D: TRBD1
CDR3: CASSPMTGDGEQYF
DNA: TGTGCCAGCAGCCCTATGACAGGGGACGGCGAGCAGTACTTC

size: -
V: TRBV9
J: TRBJ2-1
D: TRBD2
CDR3: CASSVESGGLEQFF
DNA: TGTGCCAGCAGCGTAGAAAGCGGGGGTCTTGAGCAGTTCTTC